This T cell receptor beta chain was retrieved from a study of CD8 T cells in ankylosing spondylitis. Overall study findings and caveats: Peripheral blood samples showed relatively rare disease-linked clones, and these clones were CD8+. Researchers reportedly found disease-linked clones significantly enriched in matched ankylosing spondylitis synovial fluid. A TCR beta motif of under 10 highly homologous variants seemed to mark ankylosing spondylitis blood.

Germline V lookup: CDR1 SGHRS, CDR2 YFSETQ. This CDR3 region has 17 residues. V was trimmed by 0 bases and J by 1 base, leaving 16 bases between them. A note on this clonotype: Antigen: not known.

TCR beta libraries were made by quantitative 5'-RACE with molecular barcodes. Using its own MiXCR run on the 5' RACE reads, TCRdb lists one record per CDR3 protein. The sample has around 180,000 distinct CDR3 sequences; approximately 12% are singletons. The sequenced material came from blood, either unsorted or a sorted T cell fraction (not recorded which). This chain uses TRBV5-1 with TRBJ1-1; D is possibly TRBD1 (5 bases). The TCR originated in a female donor with ankylosing spondylitis or in good health (not recorded which). DNA for the CDR3: TGCGCCAGCAGCTTGGCCGGGTCAGGGAAAAGGAACACTGAAGCTTTCTTT. Amino acid sequence: CASSLAGSGKRNTEAFF.